This TCR beta chain was identified during a study of OX40 agonist ivuxolimab in advanced cancers. The study's findings and limits: At 0.1 to 3.0 mg/kg and by week 6, CD4+ and CD8+ T cells in the blood had expanded clonally. Expanded clones were, on average, more numerous among CD8+ T cells than CD4+. Antigens targeted by the expanded peripheral T cells were not determined.

Of note for this clone: Its antigen is not identified.

V gave up 4 bases and J gave up 2 bases; unmatched junction bases: 7. From germline, CDR1 is SGHDT and CDR2 YYEEEE. This CDR3 has 16 residues. Repertoires were generated with immunoSEQ multiplex PCR, while TCRdb's copy carries only in-frame clones and drops some. The sample carries roughly 20,000 clones, 84% recorded once. The origin of this receptor is an adult with an advanced solid tumor such as melanoma, head and neck, liver or kidney cancer. V is TRBV5-6 and J is TRBJ1-2, with 11 positions matching TRBD1. The sequencing used CD4+ or CD8+ T cells sorted from blood, collected in a trial of the OX40 agonist ivuxolimab. Written as DNA, the CDR3 is TGTGCCAGCAGCGCGGACAGGGGGCTTAGGAACTATGGCTACACCTTC. Amino acids: CASSADRGLRNYGYTF. Together with reference TRBV5-6 and TRBJ1-2, the CDR3 gives the full variable domain: DAGVTQSPTHLIKTRGQQVTLRCSPKSGHDTVSWYQQALGQGPQFIFQYYEEEERQRGNFPDRFSGHQFPNYSSELNVNALLLGDSALYLCASSADRGLRNYGYTFGSGTRLTVV.